Each of the 4 T cell receptor beta chains below was sequenced from the same sample in a study of blood T cell repertoires in COVID-19 (dated by TCRdb to 2020 to 2022). The library was obtained by the immunoSEQ multiplex PCR assay. As stored in TCRdb, this immuneACCESS dataset retains in-frame rearrangements with V and J assigned. A fraction of the clones does not appear; measured against another copy, unresolved V genes explain less than half of the discrepancy, and the remainder lacks a known reason. The sample table records roughly 100,000 clones; roughly 90% of these occur just once. Of the sample, 3.5% falls within the top ten clones. Source material: peripheral blood. The source is a woman aged 60-75 years with acute or convalescent COVID-19.

The chain employs TRBV30 and TRBJ2-5; D is unresolved. The germline V and J ends were trimmed by 3 bases and 3 bases, with 11 bases remaining between them. Germline V lookup: CDR1 GTSNPN, CDR2 SVGIG (reference sequence). CDR3 length equals 13 residues. In DNA form, the CDR3 reads TGTGCCTGGAGCTCGATCCAGAAAGAGACCCAGTACTTC. This sequence encodes CAWSSIQKETQYF. Based on the CDR3 plus reference TRBV30 and TRBJ2-5, the full variable domain is SQTIHQWPATLVQPVGSPLSLECTVEGTSNPNLYWYRQAAGRGLQLLFYSVGIGQISSEVPQNLSASRPQDRQFILSSKKLLLSDSGFYLCAWSSIQKETQYFGPGTRLLVL.

J is TRBJ2-1 and V is TRBV28; D unresolved. The CDR3 runs 14 residues. V lost 2 bases and J lost 6, with 11 bases in between. Germline values: CDR1 MDHEN, CDR2 SYDVKM. The CDR3 DNA sequence: TGTGCCAGCAGTTTAGTGCTAGTTTTCAATGAGCAGTTCTTC. Residues: CASSLVLVFNEQFF.

The chain couples TRBV5-1 to TRBJ2-1; 9 nucleotides align to TRBD1. Unmatched junction bases numbered 7, after V lost 4 bases and J lost 5 bases. Germline V CDR1 and CDR2: SGHRS, YFSETQ. This CDR3 is built from 15 residues. As DNA, the CDR3 is TGCGCCAGCAGCCAATGGACAGGGGTGGACAATGAGCAGTTCTTC. Translation: CASSQWTGVDNEQFF.

This clone was found once. The V call is TRBV5-1, the J call TRBJ1-3, with D perhaps TRBD1 (5 bases). Germline-derived CDR1 and CDR2 are SGHRS and YFSETQ. Trimming stripped 4 bases from V and 3 bases from J, with 11 bases between. There are 14 residues in the CDR3. The CDR3 region is CASSPDSDGNTIYF. DNA for the CDR3: TGCGCCAGCAGCCCCGACAGCGATGGAAACACCATATATTTT.